The T cell receptor beta chain described here comes from a study of spatial heterogeneity in lung cancer. Overall study context: Averaged across combinations, each unique TCR and UMI pairing appeared more than ten times in raw reads, which were uncorrected. Findings and limits, study-wide: At tumor resection, ubiquitous expanded TCRs were detected in blood more often than later.

This clonotype occurred many times. The target antigen is unknown. As for time point: blood at routine non-recurrence follow-up after resection. From tumor, nontumor lung or frozen PBMC, whole RNA was taken unsorted for sequencing. MiXCR, applied by TCRdb to the 5' RACE reads, yields one record per CDR3 protein. The sample consists of roughly 26,000 distinct CDR3 sequences, 5% to 6.5% of them appearing once. The material was PBMCs, obtained at follow-up. The TCR sequence derives from a male donor with early-stage non-small cell lung cancer.

CDR3 residues: CASIREYGTDTQYF. The CDR3 region has the DNA TGTGCCAGCATTCGGGAGTACGGCACAGATACGCAGTATTTT. This sequence joins TRBV2 and TRBJ2-3; tentatively, D is TRBD2 (6 bases). The germline V and J ends were trimmed by 7 bases and 1 base, with 12 bases remaining between them. Germline V CDR1 and CDR2: SNHLY, FYNNEI. The CDR3 loop spans 14 amino acids.